This TCR beta chain was captured in a study of blood T cell repertoires in COVID-19. The overall study: Some COVID-19 samples were acute and others convalescent; all came from the United States, Italy and Spain. From T cells, B-cell-depleted T cells, or PBMCs came the material, which was cDNA or gDNA.

In the authors' workflow: Using reference gene primer amplification, nucleated cell counts were estimated. The assay was immunoSEQ multiplex PCR, and TCRdb's table has in-frame clones only and misses some. Clone size and the V and J calls come from that table; the DNA yielded D and trimming. The data hold tens of thousands of clones, with 70% to 85% observed a single time. Germline V lookup: CDR1 PRHDT, CDR2 FYEKMQ (reference sequence). CDR3 length equals 15 residues. V shed 5 bases, J shed 0 bases, and the junction held 3 bases outside the gene matches. This chain connects TRBV13 to TRBJ2-7; 11 bases align to TRBD2. The clonotype comes from a man aged 50 to 60 with active COVID-19. The specimen was peripheral blood. The CDR3 protein is CASSPTSGGSYEQYF. The DNA for the CDR3 is TGTGCCAGCAGCCCCACTAGCGGGGGCTCCTACGAGCAGTACTTC.